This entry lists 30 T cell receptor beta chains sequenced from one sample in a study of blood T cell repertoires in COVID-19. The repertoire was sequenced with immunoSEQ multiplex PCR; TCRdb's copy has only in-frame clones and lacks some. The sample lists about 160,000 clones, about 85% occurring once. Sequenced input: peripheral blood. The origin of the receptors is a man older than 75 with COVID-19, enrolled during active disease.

The CDR3 region has the DNA TGTGCCAGCAGCCAATCAACAGGGGCGAACACTGAAGCTTTCTTT. This gives the protein CASSQSTGANTEAFF. This sequence joins TRBV7-2 and TRBJ1-1, with 7 bases identical to TRBD1. Germline CDR1 is SGHTA and CDR2 is FQGNSA. This CDR3 region has 15 residues. The V and J ends lost 5 bases and 1 base, in that order; junction bases with no gene match: 7.

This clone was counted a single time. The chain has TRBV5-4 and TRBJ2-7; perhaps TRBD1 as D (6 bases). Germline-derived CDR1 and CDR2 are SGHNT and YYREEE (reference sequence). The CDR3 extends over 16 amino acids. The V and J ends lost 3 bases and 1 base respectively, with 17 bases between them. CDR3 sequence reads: CASSSGTKRISYEQYF. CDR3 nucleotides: TGTGCCAGCAGCTCCGGGACAAAAAGAATTTCCTACGAGCAGTACTTC.

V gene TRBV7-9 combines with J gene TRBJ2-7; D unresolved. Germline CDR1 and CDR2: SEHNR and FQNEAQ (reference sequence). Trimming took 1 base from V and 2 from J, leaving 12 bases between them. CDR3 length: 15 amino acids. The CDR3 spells CASSLDFQVPYEQYF. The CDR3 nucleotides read TGTGCCAGCAGCTTAGATTTCCAGGTCCCCTACGAGCAGTACTTC.

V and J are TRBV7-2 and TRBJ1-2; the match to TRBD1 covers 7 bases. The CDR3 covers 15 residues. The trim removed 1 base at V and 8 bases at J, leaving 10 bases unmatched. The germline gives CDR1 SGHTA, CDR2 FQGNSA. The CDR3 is CASSLGVAGGGGYTF. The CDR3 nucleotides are TGTGCCAGCAGCTTAGGGGTTGCAGGGGGAGGAGGCTACACCTTC.

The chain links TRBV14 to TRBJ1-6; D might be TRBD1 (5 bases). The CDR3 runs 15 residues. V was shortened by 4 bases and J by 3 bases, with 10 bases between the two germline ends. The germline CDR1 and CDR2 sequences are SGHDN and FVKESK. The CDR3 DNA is TGTGCCAGCAGCCGCCTGGGACTCTATAATTCACCCCTCCACTTT. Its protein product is CASSRLGLYNSPLHF.

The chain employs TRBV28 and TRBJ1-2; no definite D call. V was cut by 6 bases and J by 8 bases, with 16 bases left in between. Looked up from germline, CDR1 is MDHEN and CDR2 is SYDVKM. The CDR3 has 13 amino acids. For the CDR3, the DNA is TGTGCCAGCAGCGTTAGGGTCGCGGGGGGCTACACCTTC. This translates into CASSVRVAGGYTF.

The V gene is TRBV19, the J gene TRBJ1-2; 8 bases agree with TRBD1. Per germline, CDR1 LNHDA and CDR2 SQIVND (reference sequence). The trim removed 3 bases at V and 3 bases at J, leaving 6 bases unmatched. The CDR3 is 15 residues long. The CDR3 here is CASSIGGQGDYGYTF. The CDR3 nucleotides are TGTGCCAGTAGTATCGGCGGACAGGGAGACTATGGCTACACCTTC.

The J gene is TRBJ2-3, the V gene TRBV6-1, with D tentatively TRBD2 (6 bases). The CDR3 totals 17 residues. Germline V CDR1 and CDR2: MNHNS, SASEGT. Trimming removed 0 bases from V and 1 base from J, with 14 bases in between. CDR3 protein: CASSEAAFGGGTDTQYF. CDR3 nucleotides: TGTGCCAGCAGTGAAGCGGCCTTCGGGGGTGGCACAGATACGCAGTATTTT.

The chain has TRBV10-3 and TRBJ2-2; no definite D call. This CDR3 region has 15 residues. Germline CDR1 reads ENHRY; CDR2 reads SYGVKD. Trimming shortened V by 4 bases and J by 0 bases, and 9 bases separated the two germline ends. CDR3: CAISGLGPNTGELFF. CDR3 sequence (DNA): TGTGCCATCAGTGGTCTGGGCCCGAACACCGGGGAGCTGTTTTTT.

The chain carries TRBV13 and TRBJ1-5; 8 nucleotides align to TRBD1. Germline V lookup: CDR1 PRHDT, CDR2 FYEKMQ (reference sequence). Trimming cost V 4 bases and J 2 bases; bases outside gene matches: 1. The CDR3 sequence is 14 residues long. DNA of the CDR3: TGTGCCAGCAGCTCGGACAGGGGCAATCAGCCCCAGCATTTT. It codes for CASSSDRGNQPQHF.

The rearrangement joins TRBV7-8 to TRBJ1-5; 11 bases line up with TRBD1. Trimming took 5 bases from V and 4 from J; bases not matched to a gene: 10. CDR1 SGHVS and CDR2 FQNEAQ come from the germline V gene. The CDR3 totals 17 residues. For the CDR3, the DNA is TGTGCCAGCAGCCCACGGGACAGGGGGTTCGGAAATCAGCCCCAGCATTTT. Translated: CASSPRDRGFGNQPQHF.

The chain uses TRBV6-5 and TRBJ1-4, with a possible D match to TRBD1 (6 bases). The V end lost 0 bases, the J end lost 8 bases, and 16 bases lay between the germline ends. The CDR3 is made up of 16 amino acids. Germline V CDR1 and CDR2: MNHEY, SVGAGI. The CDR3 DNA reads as TGTGCCAGCAGTTACTCGACACAGGGCTCAAACGAAAAACTGTTTTTT. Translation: CASSYSTQGSNEKLFF.

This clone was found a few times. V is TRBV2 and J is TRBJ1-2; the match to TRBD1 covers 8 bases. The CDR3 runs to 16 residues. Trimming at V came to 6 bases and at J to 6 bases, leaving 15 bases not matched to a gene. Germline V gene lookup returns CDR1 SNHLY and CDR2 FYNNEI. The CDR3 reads CASRLGTGASNDGYTF. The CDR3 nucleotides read TGTGCCAGCAGACTCGGGACAGGAGCCTCCAATGATGGCTACACCTTC.

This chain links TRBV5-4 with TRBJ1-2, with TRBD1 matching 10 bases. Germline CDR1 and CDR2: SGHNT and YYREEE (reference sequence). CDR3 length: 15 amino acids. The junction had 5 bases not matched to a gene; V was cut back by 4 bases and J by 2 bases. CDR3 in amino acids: CASSLPGQGNYGYTF. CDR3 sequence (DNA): TGTGCCAGCAGCCTGCCGGGACAGGGGAACTATGGCTACACCTTC.

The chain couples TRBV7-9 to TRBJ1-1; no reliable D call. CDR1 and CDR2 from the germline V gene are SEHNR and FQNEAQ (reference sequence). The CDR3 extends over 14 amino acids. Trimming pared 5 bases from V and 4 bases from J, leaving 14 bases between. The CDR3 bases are TGTGCCAGCAGCCCGCGGGTCGCCAGCACTGAAGCTTTCTTT. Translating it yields CASSPRVASTEAFF.

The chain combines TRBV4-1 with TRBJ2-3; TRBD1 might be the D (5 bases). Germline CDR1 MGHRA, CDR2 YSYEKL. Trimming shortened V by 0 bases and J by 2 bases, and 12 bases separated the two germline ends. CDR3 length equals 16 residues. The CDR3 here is CASSQDGAYYTDTQYF. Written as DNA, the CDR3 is TGCGCCAGCAGCCAAGATGGGGCGTACTACACAGATACGCAGTATTTT.

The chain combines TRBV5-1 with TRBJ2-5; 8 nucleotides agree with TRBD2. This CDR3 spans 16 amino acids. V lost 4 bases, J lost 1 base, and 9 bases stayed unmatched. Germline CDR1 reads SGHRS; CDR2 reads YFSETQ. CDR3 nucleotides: TGCGCCAGCAGCGAGTTGGGCGGGGGGCTCCAAGAGACCCAGTACTTC. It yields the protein CASSELGGGLQETQYF.

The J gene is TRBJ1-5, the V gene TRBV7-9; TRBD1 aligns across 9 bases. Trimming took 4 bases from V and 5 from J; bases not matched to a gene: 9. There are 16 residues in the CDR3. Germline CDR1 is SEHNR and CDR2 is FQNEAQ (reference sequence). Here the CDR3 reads CASSWEQGAGDQPQHF. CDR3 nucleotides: TGTGCCAGCAGCTGGGAACAGGGGGCTGGGGATCAGCCCCAGCATTTT.

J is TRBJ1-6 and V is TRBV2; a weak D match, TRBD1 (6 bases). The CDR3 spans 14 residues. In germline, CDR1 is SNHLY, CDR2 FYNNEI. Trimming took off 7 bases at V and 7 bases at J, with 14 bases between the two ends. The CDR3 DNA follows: TGTGCCAGCATCCTACAGGGATCCAATTCACCCCTCCACTTT. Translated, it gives CASILQGSNSPLHF.

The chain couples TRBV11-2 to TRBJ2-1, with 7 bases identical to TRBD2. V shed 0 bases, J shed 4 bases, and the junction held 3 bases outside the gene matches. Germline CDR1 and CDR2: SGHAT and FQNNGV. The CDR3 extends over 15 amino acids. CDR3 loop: CASSLEPSGYNEQFF. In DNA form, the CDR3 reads TGTGCCAGCAGCTTAGAGCCTAGCGGTTACAATGAGCAGTTCTTC.

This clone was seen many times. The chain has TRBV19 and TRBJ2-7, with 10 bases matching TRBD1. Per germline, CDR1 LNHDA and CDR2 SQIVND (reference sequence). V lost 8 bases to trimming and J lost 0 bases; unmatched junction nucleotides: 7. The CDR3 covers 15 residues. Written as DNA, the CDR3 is TGTGCCAGTGGAGGACAGGGGGAACTCTCCTACGAGCAGTACTTC. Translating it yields CASGGQGELSYEQYF.

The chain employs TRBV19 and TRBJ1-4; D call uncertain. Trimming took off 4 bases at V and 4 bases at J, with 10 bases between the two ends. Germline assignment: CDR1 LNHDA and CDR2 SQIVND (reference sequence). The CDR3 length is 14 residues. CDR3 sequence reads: CASSTPGGNEKLFF. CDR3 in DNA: TGTGCCAGTAGTACCCCCGGAGGTAATGAAAAACTGTTTTTT. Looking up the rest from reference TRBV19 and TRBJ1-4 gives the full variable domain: DGGITQSPKYLFRKEGQNVTLSCEQNLNHDAMYWYRQDPGQGLRLIYYSQIVNDFQKGDIAEGYSVSREKKESFPLTVTSAQKNPTAFYLCASSTPGGNEKLFFGSGTQLSVL.

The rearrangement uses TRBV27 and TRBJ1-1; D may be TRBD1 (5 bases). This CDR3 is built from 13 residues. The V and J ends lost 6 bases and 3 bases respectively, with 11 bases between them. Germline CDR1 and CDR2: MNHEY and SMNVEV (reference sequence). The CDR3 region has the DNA TGTGCCAGCAGGTTCTCCAGGGACACTGAAGCTTTCTTT. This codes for CASRFSRDTEAFF.

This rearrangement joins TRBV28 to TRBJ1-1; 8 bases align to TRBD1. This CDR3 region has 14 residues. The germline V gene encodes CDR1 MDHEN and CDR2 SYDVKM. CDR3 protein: CAARAGGTGTEAFF. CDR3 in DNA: TGTGCTGCGAGGGCAGGGGGCACGGGGACTGAAGCTTTCTTT.

The DNA for the CDR3 is TGTGCCAGCAGCCAACTGACGGGACAGTTTAATGAAAAACTGTTTTTT. Translating it yields CASSQLTGQFNEKLFF. V is TRBV14 and J is TRBJ1-4; 7 bases fit TRBD1. The ends lost 2 bases at V and 4 bases at J; junction bases unmatched: 7. The CDR3 sequence is 16 residues long. The germline V gene has CDR1 SGHDN and CDR2 FVKESK.

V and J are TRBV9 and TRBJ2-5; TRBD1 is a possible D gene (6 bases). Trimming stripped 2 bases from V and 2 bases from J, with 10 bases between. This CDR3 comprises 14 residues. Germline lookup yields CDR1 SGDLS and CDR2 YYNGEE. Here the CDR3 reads CASSVETGQETQYF. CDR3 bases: TGTGCCAGCAGCGTCGAAACAGGGCAAGAGACCCAGTACTTC.

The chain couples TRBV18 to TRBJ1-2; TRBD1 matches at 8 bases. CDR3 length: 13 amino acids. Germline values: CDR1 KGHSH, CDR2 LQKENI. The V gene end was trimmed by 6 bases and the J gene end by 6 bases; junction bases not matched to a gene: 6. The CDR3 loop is CASSPDRAHGYTF. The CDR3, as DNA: TGTGCCAGCTCGCCGGACAGGGCTCATGGCTACACCTTC.

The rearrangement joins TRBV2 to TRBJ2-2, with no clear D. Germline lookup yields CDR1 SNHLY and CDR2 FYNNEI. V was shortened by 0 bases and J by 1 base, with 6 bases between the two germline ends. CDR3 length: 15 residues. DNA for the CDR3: TGTGCCAGCAGTGAAGCTAGAGGGAACACCGGGGAGCTGTTTTTT. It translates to CASSEARGNTGELFF.

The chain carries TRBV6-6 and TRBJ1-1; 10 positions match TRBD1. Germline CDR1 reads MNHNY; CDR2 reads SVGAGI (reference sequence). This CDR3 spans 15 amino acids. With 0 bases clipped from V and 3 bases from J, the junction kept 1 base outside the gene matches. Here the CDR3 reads CASSYSGTGDTEAFF. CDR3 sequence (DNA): TGTGCCAGCAGTTACTCGGGGACAGGGGACACTGAAGCTTTCTTT.

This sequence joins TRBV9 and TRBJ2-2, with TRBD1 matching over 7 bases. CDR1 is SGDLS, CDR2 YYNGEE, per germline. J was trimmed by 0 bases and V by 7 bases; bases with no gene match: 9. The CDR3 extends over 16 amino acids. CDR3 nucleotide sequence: TGTGCCAGCCGCCAAGGGGGCGAGCCGAACACCGGGGAGCTGTTTTTT. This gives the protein CASRQGGEPNTGELFF.